This T cell receptor (beta chain) was found in a study of T-cell reconstitution after alpha-beta-depleted transplantation in children (TCRdb year 2016). Study-level background: T-cell immune reconstitution after TCRalphabeta/CD19-depleted allogeneic hematopoietic cell transplantation in children was quantitatively tracked in the study by means of TCR repertoire profiling.

General study outcomes and caveats: Hyperexpanded clone frequencies declined over subsequent months; after one year, T-cell counts and TCRbeta diversity were mostly attributed to newly produced T cells. The apparently early recovery of alphabetaT-cell counts about two months after transplant reportedly depended on only several hundred rapidly expanded clones that came from non-depleted graft cells. In some patients, the high TCRbeta diversity seen at day 60 was put down to recipient T cells and intrathymic progenitors that had survived conditioning.

To prepare the library, PCR was applied. Instrument used: Illumina HiSeq 2500. Molecular barcoding was employed in the preparation of TCR libraries, with unique molecular identifiers being used to normalize TCRbeta repertoire quantification. The raw public data were reprocessed by TCRdb itself: fastp quality trimming at Q25, MiXCR clonotype calling, in-frame beta chains only. Each CDR3 protein appears once, grouped with its most common genes and DNA. The sample has fewer than 350,000 distinct CDR3 sequences on record, roughly 8.2% of them singletons. Approximately 9.6% of the sample rests with the top ten. In light of the paper, this sample's treatment or condition label describes: allogeneic hematopoietic cell transplantation with graft depleted of TCRalphabeta T cells and CD19 B cells. The children who served as transplant recipients had been given grafts of TCRalphabeta/CD19-depleted allogeneic hematopoietic cells.

The sample holds many counts of this clonotype. This receptor's antigen is unknown. Base qualities were left out, and no much larger clone turns up one base away. The specimen comprised peripheral blood, sampled 360 days after TCRalphabeta/CD19-depleted stem cell transplant. The clonotype originates from a female patient aged 2-10 years who had a stem cell transplant for Fanconi anemia, so the T cells may come from the graft donor.

The CDR3 amino acid sequence is: CASSPRTSGGTDEQFF. In nucleotide form, the sequence is TGTGCCAGCAGTCCTCGGACTAGCGGGGGTACGGATGAGCAGTTCTTC. The chain was built from TRBV12-3 or TRBV12-4 and TRBJ2-1, with 13 bases matching TRBD2. The CDR3 spans 16 residues, from the cysteine through the phenylalanine. The only DNA kept is the CDR3, 48 bases in frame from the first base. The junction shows trimming of 5 bases on V and 8 bases on J, and the gene matches do not reach 9 bases of it.